The clone carrying this TCR beta chain has more than one count but fewer than ten. The target antigen is unknown. The data belong to a study of T cells after yellow fever vaccination. Overall study: Fractions with few cells were prepared using SMART-Seq v4 Ultra Low Input.

Study-wide findings and caveats: Some clonotypes, a small share, were shared between CD4 and CD8 compartments.

Each CDR3 protein gets one entry after TCRdb re-called the 5' RACE reads with MiXCR. The sample includes some 500,000 distinct CDR3 sequences, roughly 14% of them seen just once. Trimming stripped 0 bases from V and 2 bases from J, with 5 bases between. Germline CDR1 is LGHNA and CDR2 is YSLEER. This CDR3 has 14 residues. This receptor was identified in a man aged 25-45 years who received the YFV17D yellow fever vaccine. The rearrangement links TRBV4-3 to TRBJ1-5, with D unresolved. The source material was PBMCs, sampled on the day of the yellow fever booster vaccination. This chain's CDR3 is CASSQEPGNQPQHF. The CDR3 DNA reads as TGCGCCAGCAGCCAAGAGCCAGGCAATCAGCCCCAGCATTTT.